The rows below give T cell receptor beta chains drawn from one sample of a study of vaccination effects on CD4 cells after COVID-19. Method: immunoSEQ multiplex PCR; TCRdb's copy keeps in-frame clones and lacks some. The repertoire includes more than 20,000 clones, around 75% of them detected once, and roughly 37% sits in the top ten. Their target antigens are unknown. The sample here was CD4+ T cells from PBMCs cultured with a peptide pool, taken before COVID-19 vaccination. All receptors come from a human donor who had a prior SARS-CoV-2 infection. The CDR3 runs from the conserved cysteine through the conserved F or W. The D gene is left open where the match is weak. The size field is filled for only some rows; it gives once, few, many or a size class.

d_call	j_call	v_call	clone_size	cdr3_nt	cdr3_aa
.	TRBJ2-3	TRBV5-1	.	TGCGCCAGCAGCTTGGCCCCCAGGTTGGGTAGGACAGATACGCAGTATTTT	CASSLAPRLGRTDTQYF
.	TRBJ2-5	TRBV5-1	.	TGCGCCAGCAGTCGGGCGAGGCAGACCCAAGAGACCCAGTACTTC	CASSRARQTQETQYF
.	TRBJ2-1	TRBV15	few	TGTGCCACCAGCATGAGGTTGAGCTCCTACAATGAGCAGTTCTTC	CATSMRLSSYNEQFF
TRBD1	TRBJ1-2	TRBV2	.	TGTGCCAGCAGCGGGACAGCTAACTATGGCTACACCTTC	CASSGTANYGYTF
TRBD2	TRBJ2-3	TRBV7-2	few	TGTGCCAGCAGCATTCCTAGCGGGGGGGGGATTCATACGCAGTATTTT	CASSIPSGGGIHTQYF
.	TRBJ2-7	TRBV4-1	.	TGCGCCAGCAGCCAAGAACCCACAGGAGCCGAGCAGTACTTC	CASSQEPTGAEQYF
TRBD1	TRBJ1-3	TRBV27	.	TGTGCCAGCAAAGGACAGGGCTTCTCTGGAAACACCATATATTTT	CASKGQGFSGNTIYF
TRBD2	TRBJ2-5	TRBV3-1/TRBV3-2	.	TGTGCCAGCAGCCCAGGACTAGCGGGACAAGAGACCCAGTACTTC	CASSPGLAGQETQYF
.	TRBJ1-2	TRBV5-6	once	TGTGCCAGCAGCTTGTACCCAGGGACCTATGGCTACACCTTC	CASSLYPGTYGYTF
TRBD2	TRBJ2-7	TRBV5-1	.	TGCGCCAGCAGCTTGGTCCGGGCTAGCGGGATGGGGGAGCAGTACTTC	CASSLVRASGMGEQYF
.	TRBJ2-3	TRBV13	.	TGTGCCAGCAGCCTAGGAGGGGGCCCGGATACGCAGTATTTT	CASSLGGGPDTQYF
TRBD2	TRBJ2-5	TRBV9	.	TGTGCCAGCAGCGTAGCAGCGGGGGGGCACCAAGAGACCCAGTACTTC	CASSVAAGGHQETQYF
.	TRBJ2-7	TRBV7-9	once	TGTGCCAGCAGCTTACAAGCGGACTCCTACGAGCAGTACTTC	CASSLQADSYEQYF
.	TRBJ2-7	TRBV19	few	TGTGCCAGTAGGGGGGACACTTCCTACGAGCAGTACTTC	CASRGDTSYEQYF
.	TRBJ2-7	TRBV25-1	.	TGTGCCAGCAGTGAACACTCTTCACTGGGCTACGAGCAGTACTTC	CASSEHSSLGYEQYF
TRBD2	TRBJ2-7	TRBV6-5	.	TGTGCCAGCAGGACTAGCGGTGCCTACGAGCAGTACTTC	CASRTSGAYEQYF
.	TRBJ2-5	TRBV7-3	.	TGTGCCAGCAGCTTAATGGCAGGGGAAGAGACCCAGTACTTC	CASSLMAGEETQYF
.	TRBJ1-2	TRBV7-2	.	TGTGCCAGCAGCTTGGCCACAGTTAACTATGGCTACACCTTC	CASSLATVNYGYTF
.	TRBJ2-7	TRBV7-8	.	TGTGCCAGCAGCCCGTACGCCTACGAGCAGTACTTC	CASSPYAYEQYF
.	TRBJ2-1	TRBV7-3	.	TGTGCCAGCAGCTTACGAGAAAATGAGCAGTTCTTC	CASSLRENEQFF
TRBD2	TRBJ2-7	TRBV10-2	once	TGCGCCACCGGACTAGCCGGATTAGCCGAGCAGTACTTC	CATGLAGLAEQYF
.	TRBJ1-2	TRBV7-2	.	TGTGCCAGCAGCTCACCACCTACAGCTAACTATGGCTACACCTTC	CASSSPPTANYGYTF
.	TRBJ1-3	TRBV7-3	.	TGTGCCAGCAGCCCGCTCCGGCAGTCCGCAGGCACCATATATTTT	CASSPLRQSAGTIYF
.	TRBJ1-2	TRBV9	.	TGTGCCAGCAGCGGGAATAACTATGGCTACACCTTC	CASSGNNYGYTF
TRBD2	TRBJ2-7	TRBV3-1/TRBV3-2	.	TGTGCCAGCAGCCAGTCTAGCGGTACCTACGAGCAGTACTTC	CASSQSSGTYEQYF